The 25 T cell receptor beta chains presented below share a single source sample, sequenced in a study of cytomegalovirus exposure and HLA in healthy donors. Use of 60 Vbeta and 13 Jbeta primers characterized the PCR. The assay was immunoSEQ multiplex PCR, and TCRdb's table has in-frame clones only and misses some. The repertoire includes 100,000 to 120,000 clones, around 83% of them detected once, and roughly 2.9% sits in the top ten. The sequenced sample consisted of PBMCs. Receptors were obtained from an older woman in good health and CMV-seropositive.

This chain uses TRBV5-1 with TRBJ1-1; 10 positions match TRBD1. CDR3 length equals 15 residues. Germline CDR1 and CDR2: SGHRS and YFSETQ. V gave up 2 bases and J gave up 8 bases; unmatched junction bases: 9. CDR3: CASSFRGTGDQEAFF. The DNA of the CDR3 is TGCGCCAGCAGCTTCCGCGGGACAGGGGATCAGGAAGCTTTCTTT.

This clone turned up a few times. The chain joins TRBV29-1 to TRBJ2-2; 8 bases line up with TRBD2. The germline V gene encodes CDR1 SQVTM and CDR2 ANQGSEA. The CDR3 runs 15 residues. The V gene end was trimmed by 5 bases and the J gene end by 2 bases; junction bases not matched to a gene: 7. In DNA form, the CDR3 reads TGCAGCGTTCCAACTACTAGCGGTAACACCGGGGAGCTGTTTTTT. Translated, it gives CSVPTTSGNTGELFF.

The chain uses TRBV4-1 and TRBJ1-6; D call uncertain. Trimming left V 1 base short and J 8 bases short, with 6 bases between. Germline loops: CDR1 MGHRA, CDR2 YSYEKL. The CDR3 sequence is 13 residues long. The CDR3 reads CASSQARYSPLHF. The CDR3 bases are TGCGCCAGCAGCCAAGCGCGGTATTCACCCCTCCACTTT.

V usage is TRBV28 and J usage is TRBJ1-3; 7 bases are shared with TRBD1. The CDR3 covers 14 residues. The germline V gene encodes CDR1 MDHEN and CDR2 SYDVKM. V shed 3 bases and J 3 bases; nucleotides not matched to a gene: 2. CDR3 sequence reads: CASSLTGSGNTIYF. The CDR3, as DNA: TGTGCCAGCAGTTTGACAGGGAGTGGAAACACCATATATTTT. Together with reference TRBV28 and TRBJ1-3, the CDR3 gives the full variable domain: DVKVTQSSRYLVKRTGEKVFLECVQDMDHENMFWYRQDPGLGLRLIYFSYDVKMKEKGDIPEGYSVSREKKERFSLILESASTNQTSMYLCASSLTGSGNTIYFGEGSWLTVV.

The chain recombines TRBV18 with TRBJ2-3; the match to TRBD2 covers 9 bases. CDR3 length: 16 residues. V lost 3 bases, J lost 3 bases, and 7 bases stayed unmatched. Germline CDR1 and CDR2: KGHSH and LQKENI. The CDR3 sequence is CASSPYLSGSTDTQYF. The DNA for the CDR3 is TGTGCCAGCTCACCTTACCTTAGCGGGAGTACAGATACGCAGTATTTT.

V gene TRBV9 combines with J gene TRBJ2-5; TRBD2 is a possible D gene (6 bases). This CDR3 comprises 14 residues. Germline V gene lookup returns CDR1 SGDLS and CDR2 YYNGEE. V lost 0 bases to trimming and J lost 3 bases, with 9 bases between them. CDR3 residues: CASSVAGAEETQYF. The CDR3 DNA reads as TGTGCCAGCAGCGTAGCGGGAGCGGAAGAGACCCAGTACTTC.

The CDR3 DNA is TGTGCCAGCAGTAGAGGACAGCCTAGCAATCAGCCCCAGCATTTT. As protein: CASSRGQPSNQPQHF. The V call is TRBV27, the J call TRBJ1-5, with a tentative D call TRBD1 (6 bases). The CDR3 runs 15 residues. CDR1 is MNHEY, CDR2 SMNVEV, per germline (reference sequence). With 5 bases removed from V and 0 bases from J, the gap between germline ends came to 11 bases.

This chain links TRBV7-2 with TRBJ2-7; tentative D call: TRBD1 (5 bases). Germline values: CDR1 SGHTA, CDR2 FQGNSA. CDR3 length: 15 residues. The V end was cut by 5 bases, the J end by 3 bases, with 17 bases between. This chain's CDR3 is CASSPPRALNYEQYF. The CDR3 bases are TGTGCCAGCAGCCCCCCCAGGGCTTTGAACTACGAGCAGTACTTC.

V usage is TRBV28 and J usage is TRBJ2-1; 14 positions match TRBD2. V trimming: 6 bases; J trimming: 9 bases; junction bases outside the gene matches: 7. Germline assignment: CDR1 MDHEN and CDR2 SYDVKM. The CDR3 runs 15 residues. CDR3 DNA: TGTGCCAGCAGGTCAGGACTAGCGGGAGGTATTGAGCAGTTCTTC. As protein: CASRSGLAGGIEQFF.

The rearrangement joins TRBV5-6 to TRBJ2-5, with 7 bases identical to TRBD1. V trimming: 0 bases; J trimming: 4 bases; junction bases outside the gene matches: 6. CDR3 length: 15 residues. Germline V lookup: CDR1 SGHDT, CDR2 YYEEEE. CDR3 coding DNA: TGTGCCAGCAGCTTGGGAGACAGGGTTGGAGAGACCCAGTACTTC. This encodes CASSLGDRVGETQYF.

CDR3 nucleotide sequence: TGTGCCAGCTCACCCGGGACTCTTACCTCCTACGAGCAGTACTTC. Translated, it gives CASSPGTLTSYEQYF. The gene calls are TRBV18 and TRBJ2-7; D possibly corresponds to TRBD2 (6 bases). The CDR3 spans 15 residues. Germline V gene data show CDR1 as KGHSH and CDR2 as LQKENI. V lost 3 bases and J 0 bases, leaving 12 bases between the germline ends.

In its sample, this clone was seen a few times. The chain carries TRBV4-1 and TRBJ2-7; no definite D call. Germline V CDR1 and CDR2: MGHRA, YSYEKL. There are 15 residues in the CDR3. V lost 4 bases and J 0 bases, leaving 13 bases between the germline ends. The CDR3 sequence: CASSLTAGVSYEQYF. The CDR3 DNA reads as TGCGCCAGCAGCCTAACGGCCGGAGTCTCCTACGAGCAGTACTTC.

This clone appeared a few times. The rearrangement links TRBV5-1 to TRBJ2-2, with 8 bases matching TRBD2. The V and J ends lost 7 bases and 0 bases, in that order; junction bases with no gene match: 5. Germline V CDR1 and CDR2: SGHRS, YFSETQ. The CDR3 runs 15 residues. CDR3 nucleotide sequence: TGCGCCAGCTCCGGACTAGCAGCGAACACCGGGGAGCTGTTTTTT. Protein product: CASSGLAANTGELFF.

This chain uses TRBV2 with TRBJ2-5, with no clear D. Looked up from germline, CDR1 is SNHLY and CDR2 is FYNNEI. The length of the CDR3 is 12 residues. Deletions cut 11 bases from V and 8 bases from J, with 18 bases between. CDR3 DNA: TGTGCCCATAAGTTCCAGGCCGGAACCCAGTACTTC. As protein: CAHKFQAGTQYF. The entire variable domain, with the rest obtained from reference TRBV2 and TRBJ2-5, is as follows: EPEVTQTPSHQVTQMGQEVILRCVPISNHLYFYWYRQILGQKVEFLVSFYNNEISEKSEIFDDQFSVERPDGSNFTLKIRSTKLEDSAMYFCAHKFQAGTQYFGPGTRLLVL.

There are a few counts of this clone. The chain has TRBV6-1 and TRBJ1-3; tentatively, D is TRBD1 (6 bases). Germline V gene lookup returns CDR1 MNHNS and CDR2 SASEGT. This CDR3 is built from 16 residues. Trimming cost V 2 bases and J 1 base, with 12 bases left between them. The DNA for the CDR3 is TGTGCCAGCAGTGAACTACAGGGAAGTTCTGGAAACACCATATATTTT. Translated, it gives CASSELQGSSGNTIYF.

V gene TRBV7-6 combines with J gene TRBJ2-1; possibly TRBD1 for D (6 bases). Trimming took off 5 bases at V and 12 bases at J, with 14 bases between the two ends. The CDR3 has 12 amino acids. CDR1 and CDR2 (germline): SGHVS, FNYEAQ. The CDR3 bases are TGTGCCAGCAGCCAATCAGGCAGGGGGCAGTTCTTC. Translating gives CASSQSGRGQFF.

The chain couples TRBV18 to TRBJ2-2; TRBD2 matches at 8 bases. Per germline, CDR1 KGHSH and CDR2 LQKENI. With 3 bases clipped from V and 5 bases from J, the junction kept 8 bases outside the gene matches. CDR3 length equals 16 residues. The DNA of the CDR3 is TGTGCCAGCTCACCGGGAGTAGCGGGGAGTACCGGGGAGCTGTTTTTT. Translation gives CASSPGVAGSTGELFF.

The chain combines TRBV19 with TRBJ2-7; 9 nucleotides align to TRBD1. CDR3 size: 15 residues. Trimming removed 5 bases from V and 5 bases from J; junction bases left unmatched: 10. Germline CDR1 LNHDA, CDR2 SQIVND (reference sequence). The CDR3 sequence: CASSRKTGGMDEQYF. The CDR3 DNA sequence: TGTGCCAGTAGTCGGAAAACAGGGGGCATGGACGAGCAGTACTTC.

The gene calls are TRBV6-6 and TRBJ2-1; the match to TRBD2 covers 8 bases. The CDR3 has 15 amino acids. The ends lost 6 bases at V and 5 bases at J; junction bases unmatched: 9. The germline V gene encodes CDR1 MNHNY and CDR2 SVGAGI (reference sequence). Here the CDR3 reads CASRGLGGLDNEQFF. In DNA, the CDR3 is TGTGCCAGCAGGGGACTAGGCGGTTTGGACAATGAGCAGTTCTTC.

The CDR3 reads CASSGDRAFTDTQYF. CDR3 coding DNA: TGCGCCAGCAGCGGGGACAGGGCTTTTACAGATACGCAGTATTTT. The rearrangement uses TRBV4-1 and TRBJ2-3; 9 bases align to TRBD1. The germline CDR1 and CDR2 sequences are MGHRA and YSYEKL. The CDR3 is made up of 15 amino acids. J lost 3 bases, V lost 5 bases, and 6 bases had no gene match.

This chain links TRBV6-6 with TRBJ2-7; TRBD2 matches at 8 bases. Germline V gives CDR1 MNHNY, CDR2 SVGAGI (reference sequence). The CDR3 has 13 amino acids. V was clipped by 7 bases and J by 2 bases; unmatched bases: 4. The CDR3 loop reads CASTVAGTYEQYF. CDR3 nucleotides: TGTGCCAGCACGGTAGCGGGAACCTACGAGCAGTACTTC.

This clone occurred once. The rearrangement links TRBV5-1 to TRBJ2-5, with TRBD2 identical over 11 bases. The CDR3 covers 16 residues. Per the germline V gene, CDR1 is SGHRS and CDR2 is YFSETQ. Trimming at V came to 4 bases and at J to 0 bases, leaving 5 bases not matched to a gene. The CDR3 nucleotides are TGCGCCAGCAGCGGTACTAGCGGGAGCTACCAAGAGACCCAGTACTTC. It is translated as CASSGTSGSYQETQYF.

The chain has TRBV13 and TRBJ2-7; tentatively, D is TRBD2 (7 bases). Trimming left V 3 bases short and J 4 bases short, with 13 bases between. CDR3 length: 14 residues. CDR1 PRHDT and CDR2 FYEKMQ come from the germline V gene (reference sequence). CDR3 nucleotides: TGTGCCAGCAGCTTGGAAGGGGGGGGGTACGAGCAGTACTTC. It codes for CASSLEGGGYEQYF.

This clone was detected a few times. V gene TRBV4-1 combines with J gene TRBJ1-5, with 9 bases that match TRBD1. This CDR3 has 16 amino acids. After removal of 3 bases from V and 0 bases from J, the junction contained 3 bases not matched to a gene. CDR1 is MGHRA, CDR2 YSYEKL, per germline. The CDR3 loop reads CASSHRTGASNQPQHF. The CDR3 region has the DNA TGCGCCAGCAGCCACAGGACAGGGGCTAGCAATCAGCCCCAGCATTTT.

This clone was observed a handful of times. V and J are TRBV7-9 and TRBJ1-5, with 7 bases fitting TRBD1. With V trimmed by 0 bases and J by 3 bases, 5 bases remained unmatched. CDR1 is SEHNR and CDR2 is FQNEAQ in the germline V gene (reference sequence). This CDR3 has 16 amino acids. DNA for the CDR3: TGTGCCAGCAGCTTAGCGGCAGGGGGTTACAATCAGCCCCAGCATTTT. This translates into CASSLAAGGYNQPQHF.